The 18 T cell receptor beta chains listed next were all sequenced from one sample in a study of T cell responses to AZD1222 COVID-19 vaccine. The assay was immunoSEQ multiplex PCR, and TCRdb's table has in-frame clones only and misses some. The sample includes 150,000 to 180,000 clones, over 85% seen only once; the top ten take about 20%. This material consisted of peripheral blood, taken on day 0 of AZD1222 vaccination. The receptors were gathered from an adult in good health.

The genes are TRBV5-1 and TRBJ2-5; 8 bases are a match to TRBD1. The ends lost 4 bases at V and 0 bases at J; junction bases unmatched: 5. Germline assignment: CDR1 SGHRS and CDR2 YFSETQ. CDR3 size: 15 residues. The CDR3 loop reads CASSVMTGDQETQYF. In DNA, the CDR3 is TGCGCCAGCAGCGTTATGACAGGGGACCAAGAGACCCAGTACTTC.

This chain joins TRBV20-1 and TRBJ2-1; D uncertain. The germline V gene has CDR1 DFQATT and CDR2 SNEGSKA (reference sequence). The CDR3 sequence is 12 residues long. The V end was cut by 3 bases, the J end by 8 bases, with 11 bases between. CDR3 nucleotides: TGCAGTGCTAGTGAAGGTTTCGATGAGCAGTTCTTC. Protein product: CSASEGFDEQFF.

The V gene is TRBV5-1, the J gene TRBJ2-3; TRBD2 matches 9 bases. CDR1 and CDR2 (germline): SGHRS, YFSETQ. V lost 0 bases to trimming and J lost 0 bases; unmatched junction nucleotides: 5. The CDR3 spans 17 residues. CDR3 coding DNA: TGCGCCAGCAGCTTGGCCTTACTAGCGGGCAGCACAGATACGCAGTATTTT. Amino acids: CASSLALLAGSTDTQYF.

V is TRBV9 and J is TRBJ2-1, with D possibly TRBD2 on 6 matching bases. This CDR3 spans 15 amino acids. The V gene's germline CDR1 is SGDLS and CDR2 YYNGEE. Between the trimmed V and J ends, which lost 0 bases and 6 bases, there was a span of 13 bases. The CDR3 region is CASSVAREMVNEQFF. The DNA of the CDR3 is TGTGCCAGCAGCGTAGCTCGGGAGATGGTCAATGAGCAGTTCTTC.

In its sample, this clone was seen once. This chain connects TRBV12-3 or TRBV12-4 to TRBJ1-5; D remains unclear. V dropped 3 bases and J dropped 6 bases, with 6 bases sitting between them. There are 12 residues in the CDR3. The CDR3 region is CASSLYGQPQHF. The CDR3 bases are TGTGCCAGCAGTTTGTACGGTCAGCCCCAGCATTTT.

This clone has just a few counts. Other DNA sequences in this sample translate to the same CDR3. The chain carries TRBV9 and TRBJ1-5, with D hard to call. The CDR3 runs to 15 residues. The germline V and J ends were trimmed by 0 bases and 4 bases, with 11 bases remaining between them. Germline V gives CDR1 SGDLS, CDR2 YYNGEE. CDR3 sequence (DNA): TGTGCCAGCAGCGTAGACGGTAGGACGAATCAGCCCCAGCATTTT. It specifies CASSVDGRTNQPQHF.

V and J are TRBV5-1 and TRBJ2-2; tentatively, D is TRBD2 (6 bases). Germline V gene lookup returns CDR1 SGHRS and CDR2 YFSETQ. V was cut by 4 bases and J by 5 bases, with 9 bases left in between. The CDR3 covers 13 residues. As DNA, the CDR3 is TGCGCCAGCAGCACCGGGGGAACCGGGGAGCTGTTTTTT. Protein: CASSTGGTGELFF.

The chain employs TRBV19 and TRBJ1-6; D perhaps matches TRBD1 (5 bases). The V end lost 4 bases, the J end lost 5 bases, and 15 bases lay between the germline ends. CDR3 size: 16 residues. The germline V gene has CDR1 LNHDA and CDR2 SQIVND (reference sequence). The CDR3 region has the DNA TGTGCCAGTAGTACCGGAACAGGAGGACATAATTCACCCCTCCACTTT. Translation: CASSTGTGGHNSPLHF. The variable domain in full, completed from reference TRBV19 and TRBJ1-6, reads DGGITQSPKYLFRKEGQNVTLSCEQNLNHDAMYWYRQDPGQGLRLIYYSQIVNDFQKGDIAEGYSVSREKKESFPLTVTSAQKNPTAFYLCASSTGTGGHNSPLHFGNGTRLTVT.

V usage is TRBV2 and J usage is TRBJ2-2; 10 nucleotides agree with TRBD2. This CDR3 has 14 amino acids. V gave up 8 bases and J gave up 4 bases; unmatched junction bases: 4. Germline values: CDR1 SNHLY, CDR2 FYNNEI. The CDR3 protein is CASQSGRVTGELFF. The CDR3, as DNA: TGTGCCAGCCAGAGCGGGAGGGTCACCGGGGAGCTGTTTTTT.

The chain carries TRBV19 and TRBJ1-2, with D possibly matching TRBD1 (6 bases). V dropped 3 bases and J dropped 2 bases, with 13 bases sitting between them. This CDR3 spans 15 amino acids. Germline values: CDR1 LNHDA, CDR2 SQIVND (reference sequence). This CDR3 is CASSIQTGPNYGYTF. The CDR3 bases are TGTGCCAGTAGTATTCAGACAGGACCGAACTATGGCTACACCTTC.

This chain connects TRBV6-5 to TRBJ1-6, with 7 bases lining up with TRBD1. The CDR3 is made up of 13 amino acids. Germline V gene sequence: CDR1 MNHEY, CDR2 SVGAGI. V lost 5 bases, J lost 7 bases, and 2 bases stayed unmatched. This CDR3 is CASSRDSNSPLHF. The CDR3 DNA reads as TGTGCCAGCAGTCGGGACAGCAATTCACCCCTCCACTTT.

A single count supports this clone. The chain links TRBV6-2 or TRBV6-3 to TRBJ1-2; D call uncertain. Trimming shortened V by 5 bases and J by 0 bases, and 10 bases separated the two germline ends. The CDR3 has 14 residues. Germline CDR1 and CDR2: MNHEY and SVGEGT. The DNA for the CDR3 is TGTGCCAGCAGTATCAGGACCTCTAACTATGGCTACACCTTC. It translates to CASSIRTSNYGYTF.

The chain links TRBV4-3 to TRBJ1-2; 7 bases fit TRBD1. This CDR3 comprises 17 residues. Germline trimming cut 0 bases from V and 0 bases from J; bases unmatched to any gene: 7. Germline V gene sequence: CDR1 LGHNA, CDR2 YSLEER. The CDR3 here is CASSQDPRGASNYGYTF. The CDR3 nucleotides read TGCGCCAGCAGCCAAGATCCCAGGGGGGCCTCTAACTATGGCTACACCTTC.

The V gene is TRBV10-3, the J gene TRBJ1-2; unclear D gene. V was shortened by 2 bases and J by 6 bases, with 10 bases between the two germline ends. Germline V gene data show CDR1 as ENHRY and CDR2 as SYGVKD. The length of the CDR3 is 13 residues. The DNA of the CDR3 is TGTGCCATCAGTGAGGGGGTGAGGAATGGCTACACCTTC. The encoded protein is CAISEGVRNGYTF.

The CDR3 here is CATSGAGSRGSSYEQYF. CDR3 DNA sequence: TGTGCCACCAGTGGGGCTGGGAGCAGAGGATCCTCCTACGAGCAGTACTTC. The chain uses TRBV24-1 and TRBJ2-7, with D perhaps TRBD2 (5 bases). CDR1 KGHDR and CDR2 SFDVKD come from the germline V gene. Trimming took 5 bases from V and 0 from J, leaving 19 bases between them. This CDR3 is 17 amino acids long.

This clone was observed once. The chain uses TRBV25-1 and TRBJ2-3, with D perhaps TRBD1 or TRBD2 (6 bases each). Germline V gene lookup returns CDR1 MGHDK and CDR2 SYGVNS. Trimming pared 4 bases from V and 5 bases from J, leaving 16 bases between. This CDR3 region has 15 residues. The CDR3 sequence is CASSASWGARDTQYF. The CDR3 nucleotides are TGTGCCAGCAGTGCTTCCTGGGGGGCTCGAGATACGCAGTATTTT.

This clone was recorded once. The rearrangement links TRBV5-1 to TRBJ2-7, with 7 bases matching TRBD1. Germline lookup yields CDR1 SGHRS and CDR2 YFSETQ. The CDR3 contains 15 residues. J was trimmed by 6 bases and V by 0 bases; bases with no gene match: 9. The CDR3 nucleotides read TGCGCCAGCAGCTTGGGATATGGACAGGTTGTCGAGCAGTACTTC. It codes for CASSLGYGQVVEQYF.

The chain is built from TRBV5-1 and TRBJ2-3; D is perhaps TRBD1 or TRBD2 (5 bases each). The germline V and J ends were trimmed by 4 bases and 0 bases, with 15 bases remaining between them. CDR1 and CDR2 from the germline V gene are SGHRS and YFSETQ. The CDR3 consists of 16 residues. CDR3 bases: TGCGCCAGCAGCAATCCGGGACGAACTAGCACAGATACGCAGTATTTT. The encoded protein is CASSNPGRTSTDTQYF.